This T cell receptor beta chain was identified in a study of T cells in Graves' hyperthyroidism and ophthalmopathy. The trim removed 2 bases at V and 6 bases at J, leaving 4 bases unmatched. CDR1 is SQVTM, CDR2 ANQGSEA, per germline. The CDR3 consists of 14 residues. Clinicians diagnosed patients from clinical symptoms, serum thyroxine and TRAb, thyroid ultrasound and orbital computed tomography. Amplification targeted TCR beta CDR3 regions from RNA transcripts. The HTBI set primed first-round TCR CDR3 RT-PCR. Using its own MiXCR run on the multiplex PCR reads, TCRdb lists one record per CDR3 protein. Of about 270,000 distinct CDR3 sequences detected, around 22% appear once; the ten largest clones hold under 65%.

The genes are TRBV29-1 and TRBJ2-1; 10 bases match TRBD2. The sequencing input was blood. The source is a man aged 30 to 45 with Graves' ophthalmopathy. Here the CDR3 DNA reads TGCAGCGTTGAATTGGCTAGCGGGAGCAATGAGCAGTTCTTC. Residues: CSVELASGSNEQFF.